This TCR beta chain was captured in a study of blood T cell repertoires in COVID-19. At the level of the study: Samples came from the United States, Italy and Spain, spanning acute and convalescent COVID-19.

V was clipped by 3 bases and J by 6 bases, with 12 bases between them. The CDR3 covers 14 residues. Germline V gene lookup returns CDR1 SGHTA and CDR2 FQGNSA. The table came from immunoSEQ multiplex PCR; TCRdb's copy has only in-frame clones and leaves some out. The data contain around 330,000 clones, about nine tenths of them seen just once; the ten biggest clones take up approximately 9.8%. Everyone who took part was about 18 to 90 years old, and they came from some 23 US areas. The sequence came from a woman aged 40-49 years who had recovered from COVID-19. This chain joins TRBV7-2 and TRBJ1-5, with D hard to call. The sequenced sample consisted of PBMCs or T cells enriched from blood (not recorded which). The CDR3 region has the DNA TGTGCCAGCAGCTTGGATACGGGGTTTCAGCCCCAGCATTTT. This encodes CASSLDTGFQPQHF.